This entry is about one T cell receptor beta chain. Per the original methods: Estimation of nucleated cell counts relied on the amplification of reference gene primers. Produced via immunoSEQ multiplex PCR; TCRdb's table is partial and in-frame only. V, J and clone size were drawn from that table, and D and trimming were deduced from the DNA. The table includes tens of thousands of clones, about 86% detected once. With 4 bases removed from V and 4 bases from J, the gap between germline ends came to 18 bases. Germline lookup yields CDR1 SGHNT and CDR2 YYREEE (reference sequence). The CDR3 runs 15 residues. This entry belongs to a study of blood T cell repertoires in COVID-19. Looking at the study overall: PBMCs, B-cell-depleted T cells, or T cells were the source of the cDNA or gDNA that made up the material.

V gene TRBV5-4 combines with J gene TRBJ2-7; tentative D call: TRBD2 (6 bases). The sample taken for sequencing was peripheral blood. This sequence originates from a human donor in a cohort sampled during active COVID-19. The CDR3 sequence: CASSDGGTGSYEQYF. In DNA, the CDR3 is TGTGCCAGCAGCGATGGGGGGACGGGGTCATACGAGCAGTACTTC.